This TCR beta chain comes out of a study of glioma-infiltrating T cells after dendritic cell vaccination. With regard to this clone: Its antigen is not identified.

The CDR3 runs to 14 residues. Trimming stripped 2 bases from V and 4 bases from J, with 10 bases between. Germline V gene data show CDR1 as SGHNT and CDR2 as YENEEA. Some clones are missing from TCRdb's copy, which holds only in-frame ones; the method was immunoSEQ multiplex PCR. The sample shows about 49,000 clones, roughly 85% of them seen only once. Only patients with spare fresh-frozen tumor and over two years of follow-up were included. Study conclusions and caveats: No direct clonality-survival link was found; a diverse polyclonal response may matter.

The sequenced sample was blood, obtained before dendritic cell vaccination. The chain carries TRBV11-3 and TRBJ2-3, with unresolved D. This TCR was recovered from a human donor with glioblastoma. CDR3 residues: CASSLTPAADTQYF. The CDR3 DNA is TGTGCCAGCAGCTTAACCCCTGCAGCAGATACGCAGTATTTT.